This T cell receptor (beta chain) is drawn from a study of human T cells and chemical hapten exposure. For the study at large: Donors were sensitized with 2% DPC on the upper inner arm.

Unique molecular identifiers were attached to individual cDNA molecules within the library. One entry per CDR3 protein results from TCRdb running MiXCR on the RACE reads. Of approximately 70,000 distinct CDR3 sequences listed, roughly 9.8% are singletons. In this sample, this clonotype turned up a few times. Time point here: patch test 1, 2 weeks after DPC sensitization. Treatment described: therapeutic diphenylcyclopropenone sensitization with weekly scalp DPC. CDR1 is SGHTA and CDR2 is FQGNSA in the germline V gene. The CDR3 extends over 14 amino acids. Germline trimming cut 2 bases from V and 2 bases from J; bases unmatched to any gene: 2.

Sample: whole blood, taken in connection with sensitization to the hapten diphenylcyclopropenone (DPC). The receptor comes from a woman aged 40 to 49 with alopecia areata. Some clones in this sample may be carry-over from other donors' samples. The rearrangement joins TRBV7-2 to TRBJ2-7; TRBD1 agrees at 8 bases. The CDR3 protein is CASSLQGATYEQYF. The CDR3 nucleotides read TGTGCCAGCAGCTTACAGGGGGCAACCTACGAGCAGTACTTC.